A selection of T cell receptor beta chains follows, all from one sample in a study of T cells after yellow fever vaccination. One entry per CDR3 protein results from TCRdb running MiXCR on the 5' RACE reads. The data hold some 600,000 distinct CDR3 sequences, with around a sixth observed a single time. The source material was PBMCs, sampled 5 days after the first yellow fever vaccination. These receptors were obtained from a man between 18 and 35 years old who received the YFV17D yellow fever vaccine. CDR3s include the opening cysteine and the closing phenylalanine or tryptophan. D genes are given only for firm matches. Clone size is given for some rows only: seen once, a few or many times, or a class if the clone is expanded.

>TRBV10-3|TRBD2|TRBJ2-1|few
TGTGCCATCAGGCTAGCGGGGGGGCCGGGAGAGCAGTTCTTC
CAIRLAGGPGEQFF
>TRBV5-1|TRBD2|TRBJ2-3|many
TGCGCCAGCAGCCCCGGGGGGGCCGCAGATACGCAGTATTTT
CASSPGGAADTQYF
>TRBV7-2|-|TRBJ1-6|-
TGTGCCAGCAGCTTGTCCACCACCGTTTATAATTCACCCCTCCACTTT
CASSLSTTVYNSPLHF
>TRBV2|-|TRBJ2-2|many
TGTGCCAGCGGAAGGGGGACCGGGGAGCTGTTTTTT
CASGRGTGELFF
>TRBV7-9|TRBD1|TRBJ2-7|-
TGTGCCAGCAGCTTAAGGACAGGGACCTACGAGCAGTACTTC
CASSLRTGTYEQYF
>TRBV7-8|TRBD1|TRBJ2-1|many
TGTGCCAGCAGCTGGACAGGAACTGAGCAGTTCTTC
CASSWTGTEQFF
>TRBV20-1|-|TRBJ1-1|-
TGCAGTGCTAGAGGACAGTTGAGGTACACTGAAGCTTTCTTT
CSARGQLRYTEAFF
>TRBV20-1|-|TRBJ1-4|-
TGCAGTGCTAGAGTTCAGGGCCGAGTTCGTGAAAAACTGTTTTTT
CSARVQGRVREKLFF
>TRBV20-1|-|TRBJ2-3|-
TGCAGTGCTGCCCCGGCTGGTACGCAGTATTTT
CSAAPAGTQYF
>TRBV12-3/TRBV12-4|-|TRBJ1-1|many
TGTGCCAGCAGGCGTCAGGGAATGAACACTGAAGCTTTCTTT
CASRRQGMNTEAFF
>TRBV14|-|TRBJ1-5|many
TGTGCCAGCAGCCCCGCATGGGGGCCCCAGCATTTT
CASSPAWGPQHF
>TRBV20-1|TRBD1|TRBJ2-7|-
TGCAGTGCTAGAGGAAGCCGGGGACAGGGATCGGGCGAGCAGTACTTC
CSARGSRGQGSGEQYF
>TRBV12-3/TRBV12-4|-|TRBJ1-5|few
TGTGCCAGCACGGGGGCTCTTGGGAATCAGCCCCAGCATTTT
CASTGALGNQPQHF
>TRBV6-6|-|TRBJ2-2|many
TGTGCCAGCAATCAACGGGACACCGGGGAGCTGTTTTTT
CASNQRDTGELFF
>TRBV20-1|TRBD1|TRBJ2-3|-
TGCAGTGCAGGGGGCGATACGCAGTATTTT
CSAGGDTQYF
>TRBV6-5|-|TRBJ2-4|-
TGTGCCAGCAGTTACCCGGCGGTCTCAAAAAACATTCAGTACTTC
CASSYPAVSKNIQYF
>TRBV20-1|-|TRBJ1-4|few
TGCAGTGCTCTCCGGGAGACTAATGAAAAACTGTTTTTT
CSALRETNEKLFF
>TRBV29-1|-|TRBJ2-1|-
TGCAGCGTTCAGCGAAATGAGCAGTTCTTC
CSVQRNEQFF
>TRBV6-6|-|TRBJ2-1|-
TGTGCCAGCAGTCCTTACTCGGGGGTTGAGCAGTTCTTC
CASSPYSGVEQFF
>TRBV10-2|TRBD2|TRBJ2-3|-
TGCGCCAGCAGTGTCCGACTAGCGGGGGGAGGCACAGATACGCAGTATTTT
CASSVRLAGGGTDTQYF
>TRBV6-1|TRBD1|TRBJ2-4|few
TGTGCCAGCAGCCCTGACAGGGCTCGGCCCATTCAGTACTTC
CASSPDRARPIQYF
>TRBV5-1|-|TRBJ2-1|few
TGCGCCAGCAGCCTCCTGGCCCTCTACAATGAGCAGTTCTTC
CASSLLALYNEQFF
>TRBV9|-|TRBJ2-1|-
TGTGCCAGCAGCACCCCGTCAGGGGGGCCCCCCTACAATGAGCAGTTCTTC
CASSTPSGGPPYNEQFF
>TRBV20-1|-|TRBJ2-1|few
TGCAGTGCTAGCGAGAGCTCCTACAATGAGCAGTTCTTC
CSASESSYNEQFF
>TRBV27|-|TRBJ2-7|many
TGTGCCAGCAGTTTATCGAAATGGAACGAGCAGTACTTC
CASSLSKWNEQYF
>TRBV5-1|TRBD1|TRBJ2-3|-
TGCGCCAGCAGAGCCGGACAGGGGGCTATTGCAACAGATACGCAGTATTTT
CASRAGQGAIATDTQYF
>TRBV11-2|-|TRBJ1-5|few
TGTGCCAGCAGCCCTCAAATAAGCCAGCCCCAGCATTTT
CASSPQISQPQHF
>TRBV29-1|TRBD1|TRBJ2-2|few
TGCAGCGTGACAGGGGCCAACACCGGGGAGCTGTTTTTT
CSVTGANTGELFF
>TRBV12-3/TRBV12-4|-|TRBJ2-3|-
TGTGCCACCAGCCTTCTAGGCACAGATACGCAGTATTTT
CATSLLGTDTQYF
>TRBV29-1|-|TRBJ2-5|-
TGCAGCGTTGACCGGGCAATTCAAGAGACCCAGTACTTC
CSVDRAIQETQYF
>TRBV2|-|TRBJ1-5|few
TGTGCCAGCGGGGGGGACATTAATAGCAATCAGCCCCAGCATTTT
CASGGDINSNQPQHF
>TRBV20-1|TRBD1|TRBJ1-1|few
TGCAGTGCTCCGAACCGCAGGGGGCGAGGGACTGAAGCTTTCTTT
CSAPNRRGRGTEAFF
>TRBV7-9|TRBD2|TRBJ2-7|-
TGTGCCAGCAGCTTTGAACTAGCGGATAACTACGAGCAGTACTTC
CASSFELADNYEQYF
>TRBV4-1|TRBD1|TRBJ1-1|few
TGCGCCAGCAGCCAACCCCTCCTTCCTTACAGGGGAACTGAAGCTTTCTTT
CASSQPLLPYRGTEAFF
>TRBV20-1|TRBD1|TRBJ1-2|-
TGCAGTGCTAGAACCACAGGGGAGGGGGGCTACACCTTC
CSARTTGEGGYTF
>TRBV20-1|TRBD2|TRBJ2-1|few
TGCAGTGCAATGTTACTAGCGGGGGCCTACAATGAGCAGTTCTTC
CSAMLLAGAYNEQFF
>TRBV11-2|-|TRBJ1-1|few
TGTGCCAGCAGCTTAGATAGCAGGACGGAAGCTTTCTTT
CASSLDSRTEAFF
>TRBV18|-|TRBJ2-7|few
TGTGCCAGCTCACCGGGTCTGAAGAACGAGCAGTACTTC
CASSPGLKNEQYF
>TRBV7-9|TRBD1|TRBJ1-2|few
TGTGCCAGCAGCTGGTCGGACAGGGGAGGGGGCTACACCTTC
CASSWSDRGGGYTF
>TRBV5-1|TRBD1|TRBJ2-3|-
TGCGCCAGCAGCGCAGGACAGGGGGCGAGCACAGATACGCAGTATTTT
CASSAGQGASTDTQYF
>TRBV28|-|TRBJ1-6|-
TGTGCCAGCAGTTTTTTAGTCTGGGATTCACCCCTCCACTTT
CASSFLVWDSPLHF
>TRBV6-4|-|TRBJ1-2|few
TGTGCCTTCAGGACTCCGGGACCCCGCAAGGTCTTTAACTATGGCTACACCTTC
CAFRTPGPRKVFNYGYTF
>TRBV3-1|-|TRBJ1-6|-
TGTGCCAGCAGCCAAGAGGGGTTCGCCTATAATTCACCCCTCCACTTT
CASSQEGFAYNSPLHF
>TRBV12-3/TRBV12-4|-|TRBJ1-5|few
TGTGCCAGCAGTCCACCCCCGGGGGGTAGCAATCAGCCCCAGCATTTT
CASSPPPGGSNQPQHF
>TRBV7-9|TRBD1|TRBJ1-1|-
TGTGCCAGCAGCTTAGTGGGGACAGGGGTGGCTTTCTTT
CASSLVGTGVAFF
>TRBV9|-|TRBJ2-7|-
TGTGCCAGCAGCCCCGTTGGGGGCCCCTACGAGCAGTACTTC
CASSPVGGPYEQYF
>TRBV7-3|-|TRBJ2-3|-
TGTGCCAGCAGCCCTTCCCCGGAGGATACGCAGTATTTT
CASSPSPEDTQYF
>TRBV12-3/TRBV12-4|-|TRBJ2-1|once
TGTGCCAGCAGGCTTAGTATAAACGATGAGCAGTTCTTC
CASRLSINDEQFF